This T cell receptor beta chain was documented in a study of control samples from healthy donors and cancer patients. TCRdb's copy holds only in-frame clones and misses some; the assay was immunoSEQ multiplex PCR. In the table there are about 31,000 clones, roughly 95% of which are singletons. Germline CDR1 and CDR2: SGHTA and FQGNSA. The CDR3 is 13 amino acids. V lost 5 bases, J lost 4 bases, and 5 bases stayed unmatched. The sequenced sample was blood. This TCR came from a man in his sixties in good health. The chain is built from TRBV7-2 and TRBJ2-7; 7 positions match TRBD1. The CDR3 DNA reads as TGTGCCAGCAGCGTCCGGGACAGTTACGAGCAGTACTTC. Translation gives CASSVRDSYEQYF.